This TCR beta chain derives from a study of blood T cell repertoires in COVID-19. Background on the study: The United States, Italy and Spain provided the acute and convalescent COVID-19 samples. T cells, B-cell-depleted T cells, or PBMCs supplied cDNA or gDNA.

Assay: immunoSEQ multiplex PCR; the TCRdb copy retains only in-frame clones and omits some. The sample includes approximately 360,000 clones, more than 70% seen only once; the top ten take more than 1%. In the case of this clone: The sample contains more than one DNA sequence encoding this CDR3.

The specimen was peripheral blood. The sequence was collected from a man aged 40-55 years with acute or convalescent COVID-19.

CDR3: CASRTGGTEAFF. The CDR3 DNA reads TGTGCCAGCAGAACAGGGGGAACTGAAGCTTTCTTT. The gene calls are TRBV28 and TRBJ1-1, with 8 bases identical to TRBD1. With 6 bases clipped from V and 5 bases from J, the junction kept 2 bases outside the gene matches. Germline V gene lookup returns CDR1 MDHEN and CDR2 SYDVKM. The CDR3 has 12 amino acids. Drawing the rest from reference TRBV28 and TRBJ1-1, the complete variable domain is DVKVTQSSRYLVKRTGEKVFLECVQDMDHENMFWYRQDPGLGLRLIYFSYDVKMKEKGDIPEGYSVSREKKERFSLILESASTNQTSMYLCASRTGGTEAFFGQGTRLTVV.